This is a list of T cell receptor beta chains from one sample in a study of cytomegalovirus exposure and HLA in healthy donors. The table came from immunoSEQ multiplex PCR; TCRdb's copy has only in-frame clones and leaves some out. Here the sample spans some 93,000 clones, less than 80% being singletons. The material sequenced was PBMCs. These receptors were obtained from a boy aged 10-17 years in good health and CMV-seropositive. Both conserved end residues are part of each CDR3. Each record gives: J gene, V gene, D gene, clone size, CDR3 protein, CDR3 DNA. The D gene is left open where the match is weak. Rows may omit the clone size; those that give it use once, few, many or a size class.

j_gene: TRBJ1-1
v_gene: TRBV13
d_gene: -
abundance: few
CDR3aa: CASSDQGSEAFF
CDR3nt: TGTGCCAGCAGCGACCAGGGGAGTGAAGCTTTCTTT

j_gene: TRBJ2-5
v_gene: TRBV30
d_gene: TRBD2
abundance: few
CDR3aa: CAWIGTSGRGETQYF
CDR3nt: TGTGCCTGGATAGGGACTAGCGGGAGGGGAGAGACCCAGTACTTC

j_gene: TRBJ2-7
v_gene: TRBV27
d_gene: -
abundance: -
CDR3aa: CASTPAGTYEQYF
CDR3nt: TGTGCCAGCACCCCGGCAGGGACCTACGAGCAGTACTTC

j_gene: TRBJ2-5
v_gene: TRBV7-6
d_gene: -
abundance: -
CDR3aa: CASSLALGTSETQYF
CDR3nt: TGTGCCAGCAGCTTAGCGCTAGGGACATCGGAGACCCAGTACTTC

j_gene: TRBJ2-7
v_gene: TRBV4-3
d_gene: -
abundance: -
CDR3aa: CASSQDSRGYEQYF
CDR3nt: TGCGCCAGCAGCCAAGACAGTAGAGGCTACGAGCAGTACTTC

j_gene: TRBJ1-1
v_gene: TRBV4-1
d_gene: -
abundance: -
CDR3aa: CASSSRPGGTEAFF
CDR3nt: TGCGCCAGCAGCTCCCGTCCGGGTGGCACTGAAGCTTTCTTT

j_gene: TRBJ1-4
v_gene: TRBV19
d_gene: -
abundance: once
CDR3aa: CASSINPGLSNEKLFF
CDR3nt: TGTGCCAGTAGTATAAATCCGGGACTGAGTAATGAAAAACTGTTTTTT

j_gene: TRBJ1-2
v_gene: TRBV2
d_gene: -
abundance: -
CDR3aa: CASGVTWGYTF
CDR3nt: TGTGCCAGCGGAGTGACTTGGGGCTACACCTTC

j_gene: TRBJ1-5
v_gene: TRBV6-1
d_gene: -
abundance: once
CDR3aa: CASSEYGRERQHF
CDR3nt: TGTGCCAGCAGTGAATACGGAAGGGAGAGACAGCATTTT

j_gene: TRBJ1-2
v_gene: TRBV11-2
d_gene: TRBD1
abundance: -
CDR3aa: CASRDRTGAFYGYTF
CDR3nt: TGTGCCAGCAGGGATAGGACAGGGGCCTTCTATGGCTACACCTTC

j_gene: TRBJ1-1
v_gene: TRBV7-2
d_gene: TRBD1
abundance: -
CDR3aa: CASSLTGFTEAFF
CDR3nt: TGTGCCAGCAGCTTGACAGGGTTCACTGAAGCTTTCTTT

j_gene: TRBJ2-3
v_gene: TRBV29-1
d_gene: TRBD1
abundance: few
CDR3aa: CSTRQGATDTQYF
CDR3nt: TGCAGCACCCGACAGGGGGCAACAGATACGCAGTATTTT

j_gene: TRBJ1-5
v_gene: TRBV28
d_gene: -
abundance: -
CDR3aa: CASSSGSNQPQHF
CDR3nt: TGTGCCAGCAGTTCAGGGAGCAATCAGCCCCAGCATTTT

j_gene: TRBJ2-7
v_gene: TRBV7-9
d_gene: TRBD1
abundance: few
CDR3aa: CASSSQGTAYEQYF
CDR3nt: TGTGCCAGCAGTTCCCAAGGGACAGCCTACGAGCAGTACTTC

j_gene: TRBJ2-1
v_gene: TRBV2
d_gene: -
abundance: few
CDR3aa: CASSEKVGGLYNEQFF
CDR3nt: TGTGCCAGCAGTGAAAAGGTGGGGGGACTCTACAATGAGCAGTTCTTC

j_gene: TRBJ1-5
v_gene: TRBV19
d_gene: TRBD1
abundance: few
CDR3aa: CASSTPQGNQPQHF
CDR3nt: TGTGCCAGTAGTACTCCACAGGGGAATCAGCCCCAGCATTTT

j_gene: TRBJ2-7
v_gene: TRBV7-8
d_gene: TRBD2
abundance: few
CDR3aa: CASSLITSGDSYEQYF
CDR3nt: TGTGCCAGCAGCTTAATAACTAGCGGGGATTCCTACGAGCAGTACTTC

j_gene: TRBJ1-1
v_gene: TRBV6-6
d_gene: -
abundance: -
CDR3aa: CASSQDRRNTEAFF
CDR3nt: TGTGCCAGCAGTCAGGATAGAAGGAACACTGAAGCTTTCTTT

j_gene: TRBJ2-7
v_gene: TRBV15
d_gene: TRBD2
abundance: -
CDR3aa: CATSIAGGGYEQYF
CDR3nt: TGTGCCACCAGCATTGCGGGGGGGGGCTACGAGCAGTACTTC

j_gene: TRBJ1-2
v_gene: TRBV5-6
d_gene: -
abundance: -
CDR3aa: CASSTARTVYGYTF
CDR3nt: TGTGCCAGCAGCACAGCCCGGACAGTTTATGGCTACACCTTC

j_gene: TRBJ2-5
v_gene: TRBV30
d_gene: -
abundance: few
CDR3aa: CAWSVGAGPKGTQYF
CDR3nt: TGTGCCTGGAGTGTAGGGGCAGGTCCAAAGGGGACCCAGTACTTC

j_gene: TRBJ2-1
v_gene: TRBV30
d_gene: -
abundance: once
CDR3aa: CAWGGYNEQFF
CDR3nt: TGTGCCTGGGGGGGGTACAATGAGCAGTTCTTC

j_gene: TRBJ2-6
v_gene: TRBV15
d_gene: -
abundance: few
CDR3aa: CATTTGSGANVLTF
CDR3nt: TGTGCCACCACCACAGGATCTGGGGCCAACGTCCTGACTTTC

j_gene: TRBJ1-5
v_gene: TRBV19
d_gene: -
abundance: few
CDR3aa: CASSSIQGEQPQHF
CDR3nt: TGTGCCAGTAGTAGTATCCAGGGCGAACAGCCCCAGCATTTT

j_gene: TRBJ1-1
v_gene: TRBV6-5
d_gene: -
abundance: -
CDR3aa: CASIEPGNTEAFF
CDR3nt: TGTGCCAGCATCGAACCGGGGAACACTGAAGCTTTCTTT

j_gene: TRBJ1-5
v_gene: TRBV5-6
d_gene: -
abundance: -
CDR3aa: CASSHAQGPSGQPQHF
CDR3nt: TGTGCCAGCAGCCACGCACAGGGCCCCTCAGGCCAGCCCCAGCATTTT

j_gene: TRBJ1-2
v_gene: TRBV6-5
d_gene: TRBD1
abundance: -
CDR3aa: CASRGGDYGYTF
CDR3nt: TGTGCCAGCAGAGGGGGCGACTATGGCTACACCTTC

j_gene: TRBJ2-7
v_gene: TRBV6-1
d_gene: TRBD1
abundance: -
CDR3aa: CASSLLGTGWYEQYF
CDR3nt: TGTGCCAGCAGCCTCCTCGGGACAGGGTGGTACGAGCAGTACTTC

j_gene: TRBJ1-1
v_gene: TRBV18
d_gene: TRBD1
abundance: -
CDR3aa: CASSVPGQGALETEAFF
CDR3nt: TGTGCCAGCTCAGTCCCGGGACAGGGGGCGCTGGAAACTGAAGCTTTCTTT

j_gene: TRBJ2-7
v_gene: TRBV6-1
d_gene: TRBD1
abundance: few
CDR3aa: CASGRTRGLSYEQYF
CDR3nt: TGTGCCAGCGGCAGAACCAGGGGGTTATCCTACGAGCAGTACTTC

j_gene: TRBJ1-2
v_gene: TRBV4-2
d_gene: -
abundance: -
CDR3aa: CASSPRGAGNGYPF
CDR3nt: TGTGCCAGCAGCCCGAGAGGGGCGGGGAATGGCTACCCCTTC

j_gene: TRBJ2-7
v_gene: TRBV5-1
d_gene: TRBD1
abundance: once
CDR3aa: CASSGGQGDMKYEQYF
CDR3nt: TGCGCCAGCAGCGGGGGACAGGGAGATATGAAGTACGAGCAGTACTTC

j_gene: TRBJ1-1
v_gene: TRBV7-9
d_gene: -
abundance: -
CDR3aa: CSSSFLGQRAFF
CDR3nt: TGTTCCAGCAGCTTCCTAGGACAGAGAGCTTTCTTT

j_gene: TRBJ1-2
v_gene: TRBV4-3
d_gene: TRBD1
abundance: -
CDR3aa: CASSRGQGAAYGYTF
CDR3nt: TGCGCCAGCAGCCGGGGACAGGGGGCGGCCTATGGCTACACCTTC

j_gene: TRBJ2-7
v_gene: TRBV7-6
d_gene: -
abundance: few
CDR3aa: CASSLRGSGDEQYF
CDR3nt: TGTGCCAGCAGCTTAAGGGGGTCAGGGGACGAGCAGTACTTC

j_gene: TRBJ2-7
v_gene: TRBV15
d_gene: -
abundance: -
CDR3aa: CATSRPGLPPEQYF
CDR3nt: TGTGCCACCAGCAGGCCGGGACTCCCACCCGAGCAGTACTTC

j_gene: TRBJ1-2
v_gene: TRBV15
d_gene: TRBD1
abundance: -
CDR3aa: CATSTDRDSPYGYTF
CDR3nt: TGTGCCACCAGCACGGACCGGGACAGCCCCTATGGCTACACCTTC

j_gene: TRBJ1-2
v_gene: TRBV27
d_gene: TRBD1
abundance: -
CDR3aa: CASSPTGSNYGYTF
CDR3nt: TGTGCCAGCAGCCCGACAGGGTCCAACTATGGCTACACCTTC

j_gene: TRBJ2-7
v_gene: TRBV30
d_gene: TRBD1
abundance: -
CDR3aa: CAWGGTGDYEQYF
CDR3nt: TGTGCCTGGGGAGGGACAGGCGACTACGAGCAGTACTTC

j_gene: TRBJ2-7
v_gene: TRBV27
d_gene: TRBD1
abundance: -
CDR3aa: CASSLSAGGLSEQHF
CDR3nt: TGTGCCAGCAGTTTATCTGCAGGGGGATTAAGCGAGCAGCACTTC

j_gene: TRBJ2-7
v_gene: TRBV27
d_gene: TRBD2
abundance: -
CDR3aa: CASSPSRVAGVKQYF
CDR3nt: TGTGCCAGCAGCCCGTCGAGGGTAGCGGGAGTTAAGCAGTACTTC

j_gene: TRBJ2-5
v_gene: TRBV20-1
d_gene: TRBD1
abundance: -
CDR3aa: CSGQDQETQYF
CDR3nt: TGCAGCGGACAGGACCAAGAGACCCAGTACTTC

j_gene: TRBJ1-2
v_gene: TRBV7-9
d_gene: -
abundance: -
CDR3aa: CASSFWQGLNYGYTF
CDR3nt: TGTGCCAGCAGCTTCTGGCAGGGCCTTAACTATGGCTACACCTTC

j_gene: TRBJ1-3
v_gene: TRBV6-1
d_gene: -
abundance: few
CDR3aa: CASSRGTSSGNTIYF
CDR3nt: TGTGCCAGCAGTCGCGGGACTTCGTCTGGAAACACCATATATTTT

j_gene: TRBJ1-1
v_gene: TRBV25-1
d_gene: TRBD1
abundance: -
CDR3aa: CASSSGGITEAFF
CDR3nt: TGTGCCAGCAGTTCAGGGGGCATCACTGAAGCTTTCTTT

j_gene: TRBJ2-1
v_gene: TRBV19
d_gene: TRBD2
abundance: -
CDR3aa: CASSSTGLAGYNEQFF
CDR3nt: TGTGCCAGTAGTTCTACGGGACTAGCGGGGTACAATGAGCAGTTCTTC

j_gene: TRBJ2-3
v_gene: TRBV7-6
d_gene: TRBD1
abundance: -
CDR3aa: CASSMGQRTDTQYF
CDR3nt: TGTGCCAGCAGCATGGGACAGCGCACAGATACGCAGTATTTT

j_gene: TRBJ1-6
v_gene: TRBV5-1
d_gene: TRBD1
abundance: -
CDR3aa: CASSLGQGASPLHF
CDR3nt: TGCGCCAGCAGCTTGGGCCAGGGGGCTTCACCCCTCCACTTT

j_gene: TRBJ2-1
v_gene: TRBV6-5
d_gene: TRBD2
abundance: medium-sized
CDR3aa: CASSYSLADNEQFF
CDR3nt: TGTGCCAGCAGTTATTCTCTAGCGGACAATGAGCAGTTCTTC

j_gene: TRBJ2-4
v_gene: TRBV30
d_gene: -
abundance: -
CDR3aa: CAWSVSIDIQYF
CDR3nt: TGTGCCTGGAGTGTATCTATAGACATTCAGTACTTC